This is a list of T cell receptor beta chains from one sample in a study of beta chain features in type 1 diabetes. Data came from immunoSEQ multiplex PCR; TCRdb stores just in-frame clones and leaves some out. The sample contains under 50,000 clones, under 65% of which appear only once. Sample: Tregs from blood. The receptor set was obtained from a woman under 30 in good health. CDR3s include the opening cysteine and the closing phenylalanine or tryptophan. D genes are given only for firm matches. Clone size, where shown, is once, few, many, or a class for clones that have expanded.

v_gene	j_gene	abundance	d_gene	CDR3nt	CDR3aa
TRBV7-2	TRBJ2-1	few	.	TGTGCCAGCAGCAAAGGGGCGGTCTCAAACAATGAGCAGTTCTTC	CASSKGAVSNNEQFF
TRBV10-2	TRBJ1-1	.	.	TGCGCCAGCAGCGGTTGGGAGGTGGCGAGTATTGAAGCTTTCTTT	CASSGWEVASIEAFF
TRBV14	TRBJ2-3	few	TRBD1	TGTGCCAGCAGCCTGGGACAGGAAACAGATACGCAGTATTTT	CASSLGQETDTQYF
TRBV18	TRBJ2-6	.	TRBD2	TGTGCCAGCTCCCATACGGGGGGGGCCGCCGGCTCTGGGGCCAACGTCCTGACTTTC	CASSHTGGAAGSGANVLTF
TRBV27	TRBJ2-2	.	TRBD2	TGTGCCAGCACTCCTCGTGGGGGGGTCACCGGGGAGCTGTTTTTT	CASTPRGGVTGELFF
TRBV7-9	TRBJ1-2	.	TRBD1	TGTGCCAGCAGCCCAGGGGGTTATGGCTACACCTTC	CASSPGGYGYTF
TRBV29-1	TRBJ2-2	.	TRBD1	TGCAGCTTACGACAGGGTCGATCCGGGGAGCTGTTTTTT	CSLRQGRSGELFF
TRBV4-3	TRBJ2-1	.	.	TGCGCCAGCAGCCAAGAAGGGAGGCTCGGGCAGTTCTTC	CASSQEGRLGQFF
TRBV7-2	TRBJ2-1	few	.	TGTGCCAGCAGCTTAGGAGGGCGGAGCGGCAATGAGCAGTTCTTC	CASSLGGRSGNEQFF
TRBV5-4	TRBJ2-1	few	TRBD2	TGTGCCAGCAGCCCGGGAGGGGGTTCCTACAATGAGCAGTTCTTC	CASSPGGGSYNEQFF
TRBV7-2	TRBJ2-3	few	.	TGTGCCAGCAGCCCCTCAGGCGCGGGTTATGATACGCAGTATTTT	CASSPSGAGYDTQYF
TRBV4-3	TRBJ1-5	once	TRBD1	TGCGCCAGCAGCCAGAGGACAGGGAGCAATCAGCCCCAGCATTTT	CASSQRTGSNQPQHF
TRBV18	TRBJ1-1	.	.	TGTGCCAGCTCTCTACTGGATGTAGGTTCGTCCAGGACTGAAGCTTTCTTT	CASSLLDVGSSRTEAFF
TRBV7-9	TRBJ1-4	medium-sized	.	TGTGCCAGCAGCTTACCCCGAGGTTACAAAGAGCAATCTAATGAAAAACTGTTTTTT	CASSLPRGYKEQSNEKLFF
TRBV11-2	TRBJ2-5	.	TRBD2	TGTGCCAGCAGCATGGGACTATTGGTCGTGAAGACCCAGTACTTC	CASSMGLLVVKTQYF
TRBV6-6	TRBJ2-7	.	TRBD1	TGTGCCAGCAGCCGGGACAGCGAGGTCTACGAGCAGTACTTC	CASSRDSEVYEQYF
TRBV7-2	TRBJ1-2	.	.	TGTGCCAGCAGCTTAGGGTTCCAGGGGCTGAGGGATGGCTACACCTTC	CASSLGFQGLRDGYTF
TRBV9	TRBJ1-2	few	TRBD1	TGTGCCAGCAGCGTCGGAGGGGGGACAGGGCATGGCTACACCTTC	CASSVGGGTGHGYTF
TRBV30	TRBJ1-2	.	TRBD1	TGTGCCTGGAGTGTACGTGGACAGGGAATAAACGGCTACACCTTC	CAWSVRGQGINGYTF
TRBV7-9	TRBJ2-7	few	.	TGTGCCAGCAGCCTCGGGGAGTCCTACGAGCAGTACTTC	CASSLGESYEQYF
TRBV28	TRBJ2-1	.	.	TGTGCCAGCAGTCCTCAGCGGATCAAGCAGTTCTTC	CASSPQRIKQFF
TRBV28	TRBJ2-3	.	.	TGTGCCAGCAGTTCCCCGACTAGTCATAGTATAGATACGCAGTATTTT	CASSSPTSHSIDTQYF
TRBV28	TRBJ2-7	.	.	TGTGCCAGCACCCCCGGGGTTGGTTACGAGCAGTACTTC	CASTPGVGYEQYF
TRBV6-5	TRBJ1-1	few	.	TGTGCCAGCAGTTACCAGCGGAGATCGGGCACTGAAGCTTTCTTT	CASSYQRRSGTEAFF
TRBV6-6	TRBJ2-7	.	TRBD1	TGTGCCAGCAGGGGGACAGGGAGGAATTACGAGCAGTACTTC	CASRGTGRNYEQYF
TRBV5-4	TRBJ2-2	.	TRBD2	TGTGCCAGCAGCACGGGACTAGCGGGAGATACCGGGGAGCTGTTTTTT	CASSTGLAGDTGELFF
TRBV28	TRBJ2-3	.	TRBD2	TGTGCCAGCAGTTTTGGACGGCCTAGCGGGACAGATACGCAGTATTTT	CASSFGRPSGTDTQYF
TRBV30	TRBJ1-2	few	TRBD1	TGTGCCTGGACGGGGACAGAAGCCAACTATGGCTACACCTTC	CAWTGTEANYGYTF
TRBV7-9	TRBJ2-7	once	TRBD1	TGTGCCAGCAGCGGGGGACAGGGTACCTACGAGCAGTACTTC	CASSGGQGTYEQYF
TRBV28	TRBJ2-4	few	.	TGTGCCAGCAAGGGGAGGCAAAACATTCAGTACTTC	CASKGRQNIQYF
TRBV28	TRBJ1-2	.	.	TGTGCCAGCAGTTTGCAGTATGGCTACACCTTC	CASSLQYGYTF
TRBV28	TRBJ2-1	few	.	TGTGCCAGCGGGTCTAGCCTAGGGCAGTTCTTC	CASGSSLGQFF
TRBV30	TRBJ2-7	.	.	TGTGCCTGGACAGGGGAGGGCTACGAGCAGTACTTC	CAWTGEGYEQYF
TRBV29-1	TRBJ1-1	.	TRBD1	TGCAGCGTTTGGACAGGGAGAACTGAAGCTTTCTTT	CSVWTGRTEAFF
TRBV27	TRBJ2-7	.	TRBD1	TGTGCCACGAAGGGGGCTGTAGGTTACGAGCAGTACTTC	CATKGAVGYEQYF
TRBV7-9	TRBJ1-1	.	TRBD1	TGTGCCAGCAGCCCACAGGGGGGGGATGCCCAGAACACTGAAGCTTTCTTT	CASSPQGGDAQNTEAFF
TRBV10-3	TRBJ1-5	.	.	TGTGCCACTTGGGATTCAGGGAGGGGCCAGCCCCAGCATTTT	CATWDSGRGQPQHF
TRBV19	TRBJ1-4	.	.	TGTGCCAGTAGTCACGACAGGAAGAGAACTAATGAAAAACTGTTTTTT	CASSHDRKRTNEKLFF
TRBV10-1	TRBJ2-1	.	TRBD2	TGCGCCAGCAGGGTGAGGGTTAGCGGGAGGTCTAAGGATGAGCAGTTCTTC	CASRVRVSGRSKDEQFF
TRBV18	TRBJ2-1	.	TRBD1	TGTGCCAGCTCAACGACAGGGCGACCCTACAATGAGCAGTTCTTC	CASSTTGRPYNEQFF
TRBV18	TRBJ1-2	few	TRBD1	TGTGCCAGCTCAAGACAGGGCACCACCTCCAATAACTATGGCTACACCTTC	CASSRQGTTSNNYGYTF
TRBV5-1	TRBJ2-7	.	TRBD2	TGCGCCAGCAGCCCACAGGGGCTAGCGGGAGGATACGAGCAGTACTTC	CASSPQGLAGGYEQYF
TRBV5-1	TRBJ1-5	.	TRBD1	TGCGCCAGCAGCCTGACAGGGGAGTATCAGCCCCAGCATTTT	CASSLTGEYQPQHF
TRBV5-1	TRBJ2-7	.	TRBD2	TGCGCCAGCAGGACTAGCGGGAGCGCCGAGCAGTACTTC	CASRTSGSAEQYF
TRBV9	TRBJ2-5	once	TRBD2	TGTGCCAGCAGCGATTGGACTAGCGGGGGAATCCACCAAGAGACCCAGTACTTC	CASSDWTSGGIHQETQYF
TRBV10-1	TRBJ2-7	large	TRBD2	TGCGCCAGCAGTGACGGTGCTAGCGGGACGACCGAGCAGTACTTC	CASSDGASGTTEQYF
TRBV18	TRBJ2-7	.	.	TGTGCCAGCTCACCACCGGACAGATCCGAGCAGTACTTC	CASSPPDRSEQYF
TRBV2	TRBJ1-1	.	TRBD1	TGTGCCAGCAGCCGACAGGGAAGGACTGAAGCTTTCTTT	CASSRQGRTEAFF
TRBV19	TRBJ2-1	.	.	TGTGCCAGTAGTTCCGGTAGAACCTACAATGAGCAGTTCTTC	CASSSGRTYNEQFF
TRBV28	TRBJ2-3	.	TRBD1	TGTGCCAGCAGTTACGGGGGGACAGGGCTGGATACGCAGTATTTT	CASSYGGTGLDTQYF
TRBV2	TRBJ2-3	.	TRBD1	TGTGCCAGCAGTGAAGCGCTGGGACAGGGACCAGATACGCAGTATTTT	CASSEALGQGPDTQYF